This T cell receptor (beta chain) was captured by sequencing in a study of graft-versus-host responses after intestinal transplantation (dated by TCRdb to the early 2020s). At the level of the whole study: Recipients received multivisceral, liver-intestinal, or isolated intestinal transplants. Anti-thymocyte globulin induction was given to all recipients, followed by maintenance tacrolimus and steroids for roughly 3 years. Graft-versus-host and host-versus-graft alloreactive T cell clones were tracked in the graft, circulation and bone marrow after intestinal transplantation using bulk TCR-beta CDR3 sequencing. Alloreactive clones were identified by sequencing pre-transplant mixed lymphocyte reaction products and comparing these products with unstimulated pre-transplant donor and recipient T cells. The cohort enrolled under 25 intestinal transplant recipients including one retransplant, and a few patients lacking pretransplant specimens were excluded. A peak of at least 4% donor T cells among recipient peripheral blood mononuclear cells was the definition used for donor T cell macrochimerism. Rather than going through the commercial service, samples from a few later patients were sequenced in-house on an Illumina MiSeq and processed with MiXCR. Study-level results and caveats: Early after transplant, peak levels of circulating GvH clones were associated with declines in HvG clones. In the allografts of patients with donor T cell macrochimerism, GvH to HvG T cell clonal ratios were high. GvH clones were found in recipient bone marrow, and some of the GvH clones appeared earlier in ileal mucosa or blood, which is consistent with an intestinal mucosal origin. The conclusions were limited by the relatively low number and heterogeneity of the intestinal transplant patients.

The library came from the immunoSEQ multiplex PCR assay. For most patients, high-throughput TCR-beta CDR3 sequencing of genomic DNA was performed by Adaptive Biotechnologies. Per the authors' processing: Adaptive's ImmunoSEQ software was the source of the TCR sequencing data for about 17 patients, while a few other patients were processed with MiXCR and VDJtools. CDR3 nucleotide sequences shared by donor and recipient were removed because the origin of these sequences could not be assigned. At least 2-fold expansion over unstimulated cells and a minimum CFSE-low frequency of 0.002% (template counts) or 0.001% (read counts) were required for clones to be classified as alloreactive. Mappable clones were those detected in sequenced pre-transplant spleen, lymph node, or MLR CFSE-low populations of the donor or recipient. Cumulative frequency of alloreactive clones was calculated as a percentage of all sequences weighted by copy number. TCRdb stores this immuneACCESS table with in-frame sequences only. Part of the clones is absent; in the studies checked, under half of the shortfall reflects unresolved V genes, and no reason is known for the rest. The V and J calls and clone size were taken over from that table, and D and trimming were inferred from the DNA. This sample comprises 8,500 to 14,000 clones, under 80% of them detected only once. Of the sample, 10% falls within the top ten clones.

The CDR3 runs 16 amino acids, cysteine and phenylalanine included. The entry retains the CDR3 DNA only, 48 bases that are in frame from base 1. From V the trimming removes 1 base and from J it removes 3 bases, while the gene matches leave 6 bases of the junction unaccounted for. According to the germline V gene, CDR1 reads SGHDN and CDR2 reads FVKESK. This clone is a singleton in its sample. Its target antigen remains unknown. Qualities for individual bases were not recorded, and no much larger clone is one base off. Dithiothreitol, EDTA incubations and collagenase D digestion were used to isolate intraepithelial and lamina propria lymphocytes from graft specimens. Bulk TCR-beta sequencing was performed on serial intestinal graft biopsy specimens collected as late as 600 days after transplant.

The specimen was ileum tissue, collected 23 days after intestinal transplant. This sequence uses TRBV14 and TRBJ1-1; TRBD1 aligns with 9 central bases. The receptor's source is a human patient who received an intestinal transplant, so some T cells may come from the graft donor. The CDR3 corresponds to CASSQAQGAADTEAFF. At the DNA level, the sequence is TGTGCCAGCAGCCAAGCACAGGGGGCTGCTGACACTGAAGCTTTCTTT.